A single T cell receptor beta chain is shown here with its context. This clone turned up a few times. No quality values exist for individual bases; no much larger clone is one base distant. According to the germline V gene (reference sequence), CDR1 reads MNHEY and CDR2 reads SMNVEV. The V end loses 2 bases and the J end loses 7 bases, and a stretch of 18 bases separates them. Including the terminal cysteine and phenylalanine, the CDR3 comprises 16 residues. Solely the CDR3 DNA is kept, with 48 bases framed from the first base. This entry comes from a study of T cell repertoires in chronic hepatitis B (dated by TCRdb to 2018 to 2020). Library preparation was by the immunoSEQ multiplex PCR assay. TCRdb limited this immuneACCESS table to in-frame rearrangements with V and J called. A share of clones is missing; checked studies link under half to unresolved V genes, and the rest is unexplained. The sample has around 90 clones on record.

The chain joins TRBV27 to TRBJ1-5; the best D guess is TRBD1, with 5 bases matching. The source material was HBV polymerase (pol387) epitope-specific CD8+ T cells from PBMCs. This clonotype originated in a human donor with chronic hepatitis B virus infection. The CDR3 amino acid sequence is: CASSLSGTLWGQPQHF. The DNA reads as follows: TGTGCCAGCAGTTTAAGCGGGACTCTGTGGGGGCAGCCCCAGCATTTT.